The 15 T cell receptor beta chains below were found in one sample sequenced in a study of cytotoxic CD8 clonotypes in ibrutinib-treated CLL. Libraries were prepared by immunoSEQ multiplex PCR; TCRdb keeps only in-frame clonotypes and omits some of them. The sample contains tens of thousands of clones, roughly 53% of which appear only once. Sequences were derived from PBMCs, sampled after 12 months of ibrutinib treatment. Receptors were obtained from a human donor with chronic lymphocytic leukemia.

The chain is built from TRBV9 and TRBJ1-1; D unclear. Trimming pared 0 bases from V and 4 bases from J, leaving 7 bases between. Germline values: CDR1 SGDLS, CDR2 YYNGEE. The CDR3 has 13 residues. The CDR3 coding sequence is TGTGCCAGCAGCGTAGACGTCATCACTGAAGCTTTCTTT. Translated: CASSVDVITEAFF.

In DNA form, the CDR3 reads TGTGCCAGCAGTTCTTTTTACCTAGCGGGAGTGGCAGATACGCAGTATTTT. It encodes CASSSFYLAGVADTQYF. V usage is TRBV27 and J usage is TRBJ2-3; 10 positions agree with TRBD2. V shed 4 bases and J 4 bases; nucleotides not matched to a gene: 11. Germline V gene data show CDR1 as MNHEY and CDR2 as SMNVEV (reference sequence). The CDR3 length is 17 residues.

Only a few counts were recorded for this clone. The chain links TRBV5-4 to TRBJ2-7; D not certain. The CDR3 sequence is 13 residues long. Germline V gives CDR1 SGHNT, CDR2 YYREEE (reference sequence). Trimming took 6 bases from V and 8 from J, leaving 18 bases between them. CDR3 sequence: CASTSTVDPKQYF. The CDR3 region has the DNA TGTGCCAGCACCAGTACGGTGGATCCAAAGCAGTACTTC.

As concerns this clone: The same CDR3 also results from other DNA sequences found in this sample. The chain uses TRBV7-2 and TRBJ1-5; D call uncertain. V was shortened by 3 bases and J by 0 bases, with 3 bases between the two germline ends. Germline V gene data show CDR1 as SGHTA and CDR2 as FQGNSA. There are 13 residues in the CDR3. The CDR3 spells CASSLDSNQPQHF. The DNA for the CDR3 is TGTGCCAGCAGCTTGGATAGCAATCAGCCCCAGCATTTT.

This clone was picked up one time. The chain links TRBV13 to TRBJ2-3, with TRBD2 identical over 8 bases. The germline V gene has CDR1 PRHDT and CDR2 FYEKMQ (reference sequence). Losses at the gene ends were 4 bases for V and 6 bases for J; bases not matched to a gene: 6. The CDR3 has 14 amino acids. The CDR3, as DNA: TGTGCCAGCAGCTCGGGACTAGGATTGGATACGCAGTATTTT. Protein sequence: CASSSGLGLDTQYF.

A few counts support this clone. The rearrangement joins TRBV7-8 to TRBJ1-5; D gene ambiguous. Germline lookup yields CDR1 SGHVS and CDR2 FQNEAQ. The CDR3 is 14 residues long. Deletions cut 3 bases from V and 5 bases from J, with 11 bases between. CDR3 in DNA: TGTGCCAGCAGCTTTTACCCCGAGGATCAGCCCCAGCATTTT. It translates to CASSFYPEDQPQHF.

The chain links TRBV28 to TRBJ2-1; TRBD2 matches at 13 bases. The CDR3 loop spans 18 amino acids. V shed 7 bases and J 0 bases; nucleotides not matched to a gene: 9. Germline V gene data show CDR1 as MDHEN and CDR2 as SYDVKM. The CDR3 here is CASITSGRAGGSYNEQFF. The CDR3 bases are TGTGCCAGCATCACTAGCGGGAGGGCCGGGGGCTCCTACAATGAGCAGTTCTTC. The full variable domain, with the rest looked up from reference TRBV28 and TRBJ2-1, is DVKVTQSSRYLVKRTGEKVFLECVQDMDHENMFWYRQDPGLGLRLIYFSYDVKMKEKGDIPEGYSVSREKKERFSLILESASTNQTSMYLCASITSGRAGGSYNEQFFGPGTRLTVL.

The rearrangement joins TRBV30 to TRBJ1-5; TRBD1 matches 10 bases. CDR1 is GTSNPN and CDR2 is SVGIG in the germline V gene (reference sequence). V lost 0 bases, J lost 4 bases, and 3 bases stayed unmatched. CDR3 size: 15 residues. CDR3 residues: CAWSVSGQGNQPQHF. The CDR3 DNA reads TGTGCCTGGAGTGTATCGGGACAGGGGAATCAGCCCCAGCATTTT.

The chain is built from TRBV29-1 and TRBJ2-1; 9 bases are shared with TRBD2. Germline V gives CDR1 SQVTM, CDR2 ANQGSEA. V shed 7 bases, J shed 5 bases, and the junction held 6 bases outside the gene matches. The CDR3 consists of 13 residues. CDR3 region: CSGLSGSHNEQFF. The CDR3 DNA follows: TGCAGCGGACTTAGCGGGAGCCACAATGAGCAGTTCTTC.

The chain combines TRBV19 with TRBJ2-5; 8 bases map to TRBD1. CDR3 length equals 15 residues. Germline CDR1 is LNHDA and CDR2 is SQIVND (reference sequence). V gave up 4 bases and J gave up 2 bases; unmatched junction bases: 6. This chain's CDR3 is CASSSPDRAQETQYF. The CDR3, as DNA: TGTGCCAGTAGTAGCCCGGACAGGGCTCAAGAGACCCAGTACTTC.

CDR3 loop: CASSLTGDNQPQHF. The CDR3 DNA is TGCGCCAGCAGCCTCACAGGGGACAATCAGCCCCAGCATTTT. V gene TRBV5-1 combines with J gene TRBJ1-5; 7 bases map to TRBD1. CDR1 and CDR2 from the germline V gene are SGHRS and YFSETQ. The V gene end was trimmed by 4 bases and the J gene end by 3 bases; junction bases not matched to a gene: 4. The CDR3 runs 14 residues.

The chain is built from TRBV28 and TRBJ1-4, with 12 bases identical to TRBD1. The CDR3 runs 14 residues. J was trimmed by 7 bases and V by 6 bases; bases with no gene match: 3. Germline V CDR1 and CDR2: MDHEN, SYDVKM. This CDR3 reads CASSRDRGREKLFF. In DNA form, the CDR3 reads TGTGCCAGCAGCCGGGACAGGGGGCGTGAAAAACTGTTTTTT.

The rearrangement uses TRBV2 and TRBJ2-2, with a possible D match to TRBD1 (5 bases). Trimming cost V 8 bases and J 2 bases, with 9 bases left between them. The CDR3 runs to 13 residues. Per germline, CDR1 SNHLY and CDR2 FYNNEI. This chain's CDR3 is CASGAGNTGELFF. CDR3 DNA sequence: TGTGCCAGCGGGGCAGGAAACACCGGGGAGCTGTTTTTT.

The rearrangement links TRBV28 to TRBJ2-6; D unresolved. This CDR3 is built from 14 residues. Germline V gene sequence: CDR1 MDHEN, CDR2 SYDVKM. V was trimmed by 5 bases and J by 2 bases, leaving 7 bases between them. The CDR3 nucleotides are TGTGCCAGCAGTAGTCCGGCTGGGGCCAACGTCCTGACTTTC. This translates into CASSSPAGANVLTF. The full variable domain, rest sourced from reference TRBV28 and TRBJ2-6, is DVKVTQSSRYLVKRTGEKVFLECVQDMDHENMFWYRQDPGLGLRLIYFSYDVKMKEKGDIPEGYSVSREKKERFSLILESASTNQTSMYLCASSSPAGANVLTFGAGSRLTVL.

This chain joins TRBV5-1 and TRBJ2-7; 8 bases are shared with TRBD2. Trimming cost V 7 bases and J 5 bases; bases outside gene matches: 17. Germline V CDR1 and CDR2: SGHRS, YFSETQ. The CDR3 extends over 16 amino acids. The CDR3 DNA sequence: TGCGCCAGCTCCTTTCCCCCGGCTAGCGGGCGCAACGAGCAGTACTTC. This gives the protein CASSFPPASGRNEQYF.